This entry is about one T cell receptor beta chain. What antigen it recognizes has not been identified. Qualities for individual bases were not recorded, and no much larger clone is one base off. Whole blood was collected in K2EDTA tubes by collaborating institutions according to the institutions' own protocols. For TCRbeta analysis, collaborators shipped samples as frozen whole blood, isolated PBMCs, or DNA extracted from either of those sample types. From V the trimming removes 7 bases and from J it removes 0 bases, while the gene matches leave 6 bases of the junction unaccounted for. CDR1 is given as MNHEY and CDR2 as SVGAGI, both from the germline V gene. The CDR3 numbers 15 residues from cysteine through phenylalanine. Only CDR3 DNA remains: 45 bases, in frame from the first base. The immunoSEQ Assay, a bias-controlled multiplex PCR, was used to amplify TCRbeta CDR3 regions from genomic DNA. On the authors' methods: The number of nucleated cells in each sample was estimated from the amplification of reference gene primers within the assay. Sequence reads were collapsed and filtered to measure the absolute abundance of every unique TCRbeta CDR3 rearrangement. For each sample, productive Simpson clonality was calculated as the square root of Simpson's diversity index over productive rearrangements. Entries here come from immuneACCESS through TCRdb and include only in-frame sequences with V and J called. Some clones fail to appear in such tables; in the studies checked, an unresolved V gene covers under half of the shortfall, and the cause of the remainder is unknown. D and trimming were read from the DNA, whereas the V and J calls and clone size are those reported in that table. For this sample there are about 37,000 clones; around nine tenths appear just once. The ten largest clones take up roughly 6% of the sample.

The data stem from a study of blood T cell repertoires in COVID-19 (dated by TCRdb to 2018 to 2020). In terms of the full investigation: The collaborator samples originated in the United States, Italy and Spain and spanned the acute and convalescent phases of COVID-19. Samples came from the ongoing ImmuneRACE study (first 160 participants) plus 1,254 subjects from 6 global collaborators. Where available, HLA class I and class II types were obtained from metadata supplied by the sample provider rather than from assay-based typing. Sample metadata almost always included a de-identified subject ID, COVID-19 status, age in years and sex. The repertoires were released in a freely available public database intended as a resource for research on the immune response to SARS-CoV-2. The dataset comprised deeply sampled blood TCRbeta repertoires from subjects exposed to, actively infected with, or recovered from COVID-19. The material from the prospective study consisted of cDNA or gDNA derived from T cells, B-cell-depleted T cells, or PBMCs.

Findings and caveats that apply to the study as a whole: How much clinical and demographic metadata was included differed by source and by participant, and the metadata was provided uncurated.

Recombination connected TRBV6-5 to TRBJ2-7; TRBD2 agrees with 10 junctional bases. This TCR derives from a human donor in a cohort sampled during active COVID-19. Sequences were obtained from peripheral blood. CDR3 region: CASKGLAGDSYEQYF. The base sequence is TGTGCCAGCAAAGGTCTAGCGGGGGACTCCTACGAGCAGTACTTC.